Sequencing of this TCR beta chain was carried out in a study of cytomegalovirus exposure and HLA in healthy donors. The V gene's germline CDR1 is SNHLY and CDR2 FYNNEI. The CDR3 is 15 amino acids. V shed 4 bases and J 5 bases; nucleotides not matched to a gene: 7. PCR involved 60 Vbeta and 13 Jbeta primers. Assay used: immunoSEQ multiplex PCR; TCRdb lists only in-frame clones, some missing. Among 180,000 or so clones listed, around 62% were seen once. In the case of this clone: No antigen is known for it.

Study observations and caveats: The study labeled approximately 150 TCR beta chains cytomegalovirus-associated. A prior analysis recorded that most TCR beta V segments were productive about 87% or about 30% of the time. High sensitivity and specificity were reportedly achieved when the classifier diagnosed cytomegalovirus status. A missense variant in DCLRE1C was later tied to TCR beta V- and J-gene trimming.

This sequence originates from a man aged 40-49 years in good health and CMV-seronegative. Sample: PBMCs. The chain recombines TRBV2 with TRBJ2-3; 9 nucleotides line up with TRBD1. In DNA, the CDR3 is TGTGCCAGCAGTGTGGGGGCGACAGGGGGAGATACGCAGTATTTT. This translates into CASSVGATGGDTQYF.